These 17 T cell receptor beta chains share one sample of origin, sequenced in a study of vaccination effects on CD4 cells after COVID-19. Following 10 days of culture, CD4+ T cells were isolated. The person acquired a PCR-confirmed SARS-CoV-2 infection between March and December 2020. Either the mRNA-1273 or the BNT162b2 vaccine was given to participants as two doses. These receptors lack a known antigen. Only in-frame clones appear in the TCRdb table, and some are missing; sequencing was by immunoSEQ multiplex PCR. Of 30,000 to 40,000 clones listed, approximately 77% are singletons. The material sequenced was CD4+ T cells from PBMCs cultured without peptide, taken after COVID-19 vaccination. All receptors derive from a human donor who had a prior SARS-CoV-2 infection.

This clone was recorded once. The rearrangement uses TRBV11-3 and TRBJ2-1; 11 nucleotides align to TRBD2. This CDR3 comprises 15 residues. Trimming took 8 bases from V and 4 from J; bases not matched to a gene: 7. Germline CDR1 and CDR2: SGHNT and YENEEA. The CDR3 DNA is TGTGCCAGCTGCTCCGGGACTAGCGGATACAATGAGCAGTTCTTC. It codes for CASCSGTSGYNEQFF.

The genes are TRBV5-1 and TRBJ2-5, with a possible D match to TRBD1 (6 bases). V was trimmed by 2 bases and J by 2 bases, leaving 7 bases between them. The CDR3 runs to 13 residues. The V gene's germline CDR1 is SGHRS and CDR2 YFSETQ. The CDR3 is CASSFGQQETQYF. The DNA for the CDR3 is TGCGCCAGCAGCTTCGGACAGCAAGAGACCCAGTACTTC.

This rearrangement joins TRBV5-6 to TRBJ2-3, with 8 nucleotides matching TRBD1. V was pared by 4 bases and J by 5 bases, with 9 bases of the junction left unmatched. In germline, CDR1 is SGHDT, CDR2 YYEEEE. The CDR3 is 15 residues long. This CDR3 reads CASSLIGQGLDTQYF. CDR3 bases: TGTGCCAGCAGCCTAATTGGACAGGGCTTAGATACGCAGTATTTT.

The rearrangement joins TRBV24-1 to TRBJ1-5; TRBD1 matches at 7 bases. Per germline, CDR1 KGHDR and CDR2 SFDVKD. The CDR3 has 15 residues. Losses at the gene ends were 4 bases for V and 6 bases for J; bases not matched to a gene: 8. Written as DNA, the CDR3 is TGTGCCACCAGTGAGTCAGCGACAGGGATTCAGCCCCAGCATTTT. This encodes CATSESATGIQPQHF.

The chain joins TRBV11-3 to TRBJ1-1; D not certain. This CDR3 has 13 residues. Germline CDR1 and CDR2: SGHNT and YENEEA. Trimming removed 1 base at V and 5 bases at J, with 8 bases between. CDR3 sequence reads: CASSLGLGTEAFF. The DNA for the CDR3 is TGTGCCAGCAGCTTAGGCCTGGGAACTGAAGCTTTCTTT.

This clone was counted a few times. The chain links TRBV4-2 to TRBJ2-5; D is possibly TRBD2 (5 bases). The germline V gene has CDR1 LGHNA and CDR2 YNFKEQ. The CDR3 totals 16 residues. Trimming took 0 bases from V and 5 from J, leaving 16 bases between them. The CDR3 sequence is CASSQDSGLSGETQYF. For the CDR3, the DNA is TGTGCCAGCAGCCAAGACTCGGGGTTGAGCGGCGAGACCCAGTACTTC.

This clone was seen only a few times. In DNA form, the CDR3 reads TGTGCCAGCAGCGCTCTCTGGGGGGGATGGGAGACCCAGTACTTC. The encoded protein is CASSALWGGWETQYF. The chain carries TRBV9 and TRBJ2-5, with 7 bases identical to TRBD2. The CDR3 is made up of 15 amino acids. The germline V gene encodes CDR1 SGDLS and CDR2 YYNGEE. Trimming removed 3 bases from V and 5 bases from J; junction bases left unmatched: 10.

The CDR3: CASSLDVRYYGYTF. In DNA form, the CDR3 reads TGTGCCAGCAGCCTAGACGTGCGATACTATGGCTACACCTTC. The gene calls are TRBV11-1 and TRBJ1-2, with D uncertain. CDR1 and CDR2 (germline): SGHAT, FQDESV (reference sequence). Trimming cost V 5 bases and J 3 bases, with 13 bases left between them. CDR3 length: 14 amino acids.

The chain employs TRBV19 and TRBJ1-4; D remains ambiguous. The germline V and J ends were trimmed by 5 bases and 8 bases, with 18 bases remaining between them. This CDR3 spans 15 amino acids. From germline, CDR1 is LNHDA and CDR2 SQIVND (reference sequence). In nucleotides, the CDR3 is TGTGCCAGTAGTGTTTCCCTAGGGTATCGGGAAAAACTGTTTTTT. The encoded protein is CASSVSLGYREKLFF.

This CDR3 reads CASNRGETQYF. The CDR3 coding sequence is TGTGCCAGCAACCGGGGAGAGACCCAGTACTTC. V gene TRBV2 combines with J gene TRBJ2-5, with D maybe TRBD2 (5 bases). The V gene's germline CDR1 is SNHLY and CDR2 FYNNEI. V lost 7 bases to trimming and J lost 4 bases, with 7 bases between them. The CDR3 is 11 amino acids.

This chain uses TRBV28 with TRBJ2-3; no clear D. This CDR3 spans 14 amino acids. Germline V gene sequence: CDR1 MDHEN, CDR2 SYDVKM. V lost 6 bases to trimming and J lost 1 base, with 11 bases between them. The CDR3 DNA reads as TGTGCCAGCAGCCCGCCTTTTCGCACAGATACGCAGTATTTT. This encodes CASSPPFRTDTQYF. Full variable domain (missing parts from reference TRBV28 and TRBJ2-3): DVKVTQSSRYLVKRTGEKVFLECVQDMDHENMFWYRQDPGLGLRLIYFSYDVKMKEKGDIPEGYSVSREKKERFSLILESASTNQTSMYLCASSPPFRTDTQYFGPGTRLTVL.

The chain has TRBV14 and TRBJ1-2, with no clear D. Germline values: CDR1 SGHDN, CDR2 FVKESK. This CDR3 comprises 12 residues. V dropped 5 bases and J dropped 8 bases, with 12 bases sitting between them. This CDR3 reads CASSSRTGGYTF. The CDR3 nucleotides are TGTGCCAGCAGCTCACGGACTGGAGGCTACACCTTC.

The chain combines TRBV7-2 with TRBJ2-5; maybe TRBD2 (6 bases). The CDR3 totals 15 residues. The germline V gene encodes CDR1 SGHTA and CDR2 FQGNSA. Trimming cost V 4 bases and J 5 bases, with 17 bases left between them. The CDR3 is CASSSNLGSGETQYF. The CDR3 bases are TGTGCCAGCAGCTCCAACCTCGGGAGTGGGGAGACCCAGTACTTC.

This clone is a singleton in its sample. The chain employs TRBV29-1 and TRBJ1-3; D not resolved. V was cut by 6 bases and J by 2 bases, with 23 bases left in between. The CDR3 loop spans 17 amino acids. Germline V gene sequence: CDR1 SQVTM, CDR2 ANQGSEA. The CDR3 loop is CSVQVRSPLFPGNTIYF. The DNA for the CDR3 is TGCAGCGTCCAAGTCCGGAGCCCCCTTTTTCCTGGAAACACCATATATTTT.

The CDR3 DNA reads TGCGCCAGCAGCTACCGGGGGACAGGGCATACCTACGAGCAGTACTTC. Translation gives CASSYRGTGHTYEQYF. The V gene is TRBV5-1, the J gene TRBJ2-7, with 9 bases lining up with TRBD1. Germline CDR1 SGHRS, CDR2 YFSETQ. With 3 bases clipped from V and 2 bases from J, the junction kept 9 bases outside the gene matches. This CDR3 comprises 16 residues.

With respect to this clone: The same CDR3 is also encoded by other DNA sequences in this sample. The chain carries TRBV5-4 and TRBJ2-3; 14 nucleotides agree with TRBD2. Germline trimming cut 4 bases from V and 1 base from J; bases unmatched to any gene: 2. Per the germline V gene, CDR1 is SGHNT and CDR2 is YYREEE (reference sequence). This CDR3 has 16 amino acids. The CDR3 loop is CASSPGLAGGTDTQYF. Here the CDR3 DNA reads TGTGCCAGCAGCCCGGGACTAGCGGGGGGCACAGATACGCAGTATTTT.

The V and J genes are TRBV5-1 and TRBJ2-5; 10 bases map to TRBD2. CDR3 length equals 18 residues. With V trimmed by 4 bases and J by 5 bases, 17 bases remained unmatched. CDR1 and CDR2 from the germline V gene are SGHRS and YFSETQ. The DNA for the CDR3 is TGCGCCAGCAGCCCCGACCCCCCTAGCGGGAGACGTCAGGAGACCCAGTACTTC. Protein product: CASSPDPPSGRRQETQYF.